The 21 T cell receptor beta chains below were found in one sample sequenced in a study of cytomegalovirus exposure and HLA in healthy donors (dated by TCRdb to 2016 to 2017). The library was obtained by the immunoSEQ multiplex PCR assay. For the multiplex PCR, a mixture combining 60 forward primers for TCR Vbeta segments and 13 reverse primers for TCR Jbeta segments was used. In TCRdb, the immuneACCESS table is reduced to in-frame sequences with V and J assigned. These tables do not hold every clone; where another copy was compared, an unresolved V gene accounts for under half, and the others remain unexplained. This sample is represented by approximately 120,000 clones; around two thirds of them were singletons. The ten most abundant clones make up approximately 2% of the sample. Sequencing was carried out using PBMCs. Receptor source: a human donor in good health.

This chain connects TRBV7-9 to TRBJ2-7; 7 bases fit TRBD1. The germline V gene has CDR1 SEHNR and CDR2 FQNEAQ (reference sequence). V lost 3 bases and J lost 1; bases outside the gene matches: 12. This CDR3 spans 17 amino acids. CDR3 residues: CASSLGTETIKSYEQYF. Here the CDR3 DNA reads TGTGCCAGCAGCTTGGGGACAGAGACTATCAAATCCTACGAGCAGTACTTC.

The chain employs TRBV9 and TRBJ1-2; no clear D gene. V shed 6 bases and J shed 6 bases, with 18 bases lying between them. The CDR3 length is 14 residues. CDR1 and CDR2 (germline): SGDLS, YYNGEE. DNA for the CDR3: TGTGCCAGCAAGACAAGCTCAAGAGCCGATGGCTACACCTTC. Translated, it gives CASKTSSRADGYTF. The full variable domain, in which reference TRBV9 and TRBJ1-2 provide the parts outside the CDR3, is DSGVTQTPKHLITATGQRVTLRCSPRSGDLSVYWYQQSLDQGLQFLIQYYNGEERAKGNILERFSAQQFPDLHSELNLSSLELGDSALYFCASKTSSRADGYTFGSGTRLTVV.

The V gene is TRBV6-6, the J gene TRBJ1-6, with a possible D match to TRBD1 (6 bases). Deletions cut 4 bases from V and 8 bases from J, with 12 bases between. CDR1 is MNHNY and CDR2 is SVGAGI in the germline V gene (reference sequence). There are 14 residues in the CDR3. The CDR3 region is CASSLQGSDSPLHF. In nucleotides, the CDR3 is TGTGCCAGCAGTTTACAGGGAAGCGATTCACCCCTCCACTTT.

The gene calls are TRBV29-1 and TRBJ2-1; 9 bases line up with TRBD1. Germline CDR1 is SQVTM and CDR2 is ANQGSEA. V shed 5 bases and J 8 bases; nucleotides not matched to a gene: 10. The CDR3 runs 14 residues. As DNA, the CDR3 is TGCAGCGTTATCAGGACAGGGGATTTGCATGAGCAGTTCTTC. It specifies CSVIRTGDLHEQFF.

This chain joins TRBV9 and TRBJ2-7; 7 bases are a match to TRBD1. Germline lookup yields CDR1 SGDLS and CDR2 YYNGEE. The CDR3 loop spans 13 amino acids. V was pared by 5 bases and J by 1 base, with 3 bases of the junction left unmatched. CDR3 nucleotides: TGTGCCAGCAGTGAACAGGGGTCCTACGAGCAGTACTTC. Translated, it gives CASSEQGSYEQYF.

The gene calls are TRBV6-1 and TRBJ2-2; D not resolved. Deletions cut 3 bases from V and 4 bases from J, with 6 bases between. CDR1 is MNHNS and CDR2 is SASEGT in the germline V gene. CDR3 length: 13 residues. The CDR3 protein is CASSDLGTGELFF. The CDR3 coding sequence is TGTGCCAGCAGTGACCTAGGCACCGGGGAGCTGTTTTTT.

The chain joins TRBV9 to TRBJ2-2; D may be TRBD2 (6 bases). The CDR3 length is 15 residues. With 2 bases removed from V and 0 bases from J, the gap between germline ends came to 8 bases. CDR1 and CDR2 from the germline V gene are SGDLS and YYNGEE. The CDR3 coding sequence is TGTGCCAGCAGCGTTAGCGGAACGAACACCGGGGAGCTGTTTTTT. Residues: CASSVSGTNTGELFF. The full variable domain, in which reference TRBV9 and TRBJ2-2 provide the parts outside the CDR3, is DSGVTQTPKHLITATGQRVTLRCSPRSGDLSVYWYQQSLDQGLQFLIQYYNGEERAKGNILERFSAQQFPDLHSELNLSSLELGDSALYFCASSVSGTNTGELFFGEGSRLTVL.

This chain uses TRBV6-5 with TRBJ2-7; maybe TRBD1 (5 bases). V gave up 10 bases and J gave up 3 bases, with 13 bases separating them. The CDR3 has 12 residues. The germline V gene encodes CDR1 MNHEY and CDR2 SVGAGI. The CDR3 here is CATQGQNYEQYF. CDR3 nucleotide sequence: TGTGCCACCCAAGGACAAAACTACGAGCAGTACTTC.

In nucleotides, the CDR3 is TGTGCCTGGAGTGTACGGTTATTTGGGGGCGTGACCGGGGAGCTGTTTTTT. This encodes CAWSVRLFGGVTGELFF. The rearrangement links TRBV30 to TRBJ2-2; tentatively, D is TRBD1 (6 bases). The CDR3 is 17 amino acids. Looked up from germline, CDR1 is GTSNPN and CDR2 is SVGIG (reference sequence). V was cut by 0 bases and J by 5 bases, with 19 bases left in between.

This clone was counted a single time. The gene calls are TRBV2 and TRBJ1-4, with TRBD1 matching 11 bases. V gave up 2 bases and J gave up 7 bases; unmatched junction bases: 3. The germline gives CDR1 SNHLY, CDR2 FYNNEI. The CDR3 consists of 15 residues. CDR3 protein: CASSESGTGGEKLFF. The CDR3 DNA is TGTGCCAGCAGTGAATCCGGGACAGGGGGTGAAAAACTGTTTTTT.

V usage is TRBV28 and J usage is TRBJ1-1, with a possible D match to TRBD1 (6 bases). Germline V gene lookup returns CDR1 MDHEN and CDR2 SYDVKM. CDR3 size: 12 residues. Trimming stripped 7 bases from V and 7 bases from J, with 13 bases between. CDR3 DNA: TGTGCCAGCACCTCCGGGACAATTGAAGCTTTCTTT. It encodes CASTSGTIEAFF.

This clone was counted a few times. The V call is TRBV6-6, the J call TRBJ1-1; 7 positions match TRBD1. After removal of 8 bases from V and 4 bases from J, the junction contained 10 bases not matched to a gene. The CDR3 is 14 residues long. Germline V gives CDR1 MNHNY, CDR2 SVGAGI (reference sequence). CDR3 DNA sequence: TGTGCCAGCTATCGACAGGGAGGAATCACTGAAGCTTTCTTT. It codes for CASYRQGGITEAFF.

The rearrangement uses TRBV7-2 and TRBJ2-7; 9 nucleotides agree with TRBD2. This CDR3 region has 15 residues. Germline V lookup: CDR1 SGHTA, CDR2 FQGNSA. After removal of 3 bases from V and 2 bases from J, the junction contained 5 bases not matched to a gene. In nucleotides, the CDR3 is TGTGCCAGCAGCTTGCAGCGGGGGGTTACCTACGAGCAGTACTTC. Protein product: CASSLQRGVTYEQYF.

The J gene is TRBJ1-5, the V gene TRBV7-9; D remains ambiguous. V dropped 1 base and J dropped 3 bases, with 10 bases sitting between them. CDR3 length: 15 residues. The germline V gene encodes CDR1 SEHNR and CDR2 FQNEAQ (reference sequence). The CDR3 region has the DNA TGTGCCAGCAGCTTAGACGGGAGGGTCAATCAGCCCCAGCATTTT. Protein: CASSLDGRVNQPQHF.

The CDR3 loop reads CASSSQGRPTEAFF. The CDR3 DNA reads as TGTGCCAGCAGTTCCCAGGGCCGGCCCACTGAAGCTTTCTTT. The rearrangement joins TRBV6-6 to TRBJ1-1; D is perhaps TRBD1 (5 bases). Deletions cut 4 bases from V and 4 bases from J, with 13 bases between. The CDR3 has 14 residues. Germline V gives CDR1 MNHNY, CDR2 SVGAGI (reference sequence).

The chain employs TRBV29-1 and TRBJ2-7, with D possibly TRBD2 on 6 matching bases. V was cut by 4 bases and J by 3 bases, with 13 bases left in between. The CDR3 runs to 13 residues. Germline values: CDR1 SQVTM, CDR2 ANQGSEA. The DNA of the CDR3 is TGCAGCGTTGGAGTTCGTAGCGGCTACGAGCAGTACTTC. As protein: CSVGVRSGYEQYF.

V is TRBV19 and J is TRBJ2-2; D possibly corresponds to TRBD1 (6 bases). The CDR3 is made up of 14 amino acids. Germline CDR1 LNHDA, CDR2 SQIVND (reference sequence). Trimming pared 8 bases from V and 0 bases from J, leaving 10 bases between. CDR3 bases: TGTGCCAGTCAGGGGCCTGCGAACACCGGGGAGCTGTTTTTT. Its protein is CASQGPANTGELFF.

This clone was recorded a few times. This chain uses TRBV11-3 with TRBJ2-3, with D possibly matching TRBD1 (6 bases). V lost 3 bases, J lost 2 bases, and 15 bases lay in between. This CDR3 has 16 residues. Germline CDR1 reads SGHNT; CDR2 reads YENEEA. The CDR3 coding sequence is TGTGCCAGCAGCTTCTCAGGGGTCGGGGACACAGATACGCAGTATTTT. Its protein product is CASSFSGVGDTDTQYF. Full variable domain (rest looked up from reference TRBV11-3 and TRBJ2-3): EAGVVQSPRYKIIEKKQPVAFWCNPISGHNTLYWYLQNLGQGPELLIRYENEEAVDDSQLPKDRFSAERLKGVDSTLKIQPAELGDSAVYLCASSFSGVGDTDTQYFGPGTRLTVL.

V and J are TRBV7-9 and TRBJ1-1, with a possible D match to TRBD1 (6 bases). Germline V gene lookup returns CDR1 SEHNR and CDR2 FQNEAQ (reference sequence). The CDR3 is made up of 14 amino acids. The V end lost 1 base, the J end lost 3 bases, and 9 bases lay between the germline ends. The CDR3 DNA reads TGTGCCAGCAGCTTAGACAGGGTTTACACTGAAGCTTTCTTT. Protein: CASSLDRVYTEAFF.

This clone has only a few counts. The chain couples TRBV5-4 to TRBJ2-5; 10 bases line up with TRBD2. The CDR3 has 16 amino acids. With V trimmed by 3 bases and J by 4 bases, 9 bases remained unmatched. CDR1 and CDR2 from the germline V gene are SGHNT and YYREEE (reference sequence). The CDR3 DNA reads TGTGCCAGCAGCTGGCCAGCTAGCGGGGGCGGAGAGACCCAGTACTTC. Translated, it gives CASSWPASGGGETQYF. Full variable domain (rest looked up from reference TRBV5-4 and TRBJ2-5): ETGVTQSPTHLIKTRGQQVTLRCSSQSGHNTVSWYQQALGQGPQFIFQYYREEENGRGNFPPRFSGLQFPNYSSELNVNALELDDSALYLCASSWPASGGGETQYFGPGTRLLVL.

This clone has more than one count but fewer than ten. The chain recombines TRBV10-1 with TRBJ2-3, with 7 bases that match TRBD2. The CDR3 totals 14 residues. V gave up 3 bases and J gave up 3 bases; unmatched junction bases: 3. Germline CDR1 WNHNN, CDR2 SYGVQD (reference sequence). In DNA, the CDR3 is TGCGCCAGCAGTGAAGAGGGACTAACAGATACGCAGTATTTT. It translates to CASSEEGLTDTQYF.